This TCR beta chain was recorded in a study of PD-1 blockade in classical Hodgkin lymphoma. The CDR3 totals 13 residues. Germline lookup yields CDR1 ENHRY and CDR2 SYGVKD. Libraries were prepared by immunoSEQ multiplex PCR; TCRdb keeps only in-frame clonotypes and omits some of them. The data contain around 9,800 clones, roughly 75% of them singletons. Findings and limits, study-wide: Complete responders' baseline diversity resembled that of newly diagnosed patients. Compared with healthy donors, newly diagnosed patients reportedly showed lower baseline TCR diversity. It was CD4+ TCR diversity, not CD8+, that rose significantly by C4D1.

Noted time point: cycle 4 day 1 (C4D1), after six to seven weeks of nivolumab. No patient escaped relapse after autologous stem cell transplantation, and brentuximab vedotin exposure varied. Using magnetic negative selection, the CD4+ T cells were separated out of thawed PBMCs. With regard to this clone: The antigen remains unidentified. Sequence at one end of the junction differs from germline and may be a read error.

The receptor was derived from a human donor with classical Hodgkin lymphoma. V is TRBV10-3 and J is TRBJ1-2; 7 bases fit TRBD1. Source: CD4+ T cells from blood, taken before the fourth cycle of nivolumab. The CDR3 DNA reads as TGTACCATCAGGTTTCCGGGACAGCATGGCTACACCTTC. Amino acids: CTIRFPGQHGYTF.